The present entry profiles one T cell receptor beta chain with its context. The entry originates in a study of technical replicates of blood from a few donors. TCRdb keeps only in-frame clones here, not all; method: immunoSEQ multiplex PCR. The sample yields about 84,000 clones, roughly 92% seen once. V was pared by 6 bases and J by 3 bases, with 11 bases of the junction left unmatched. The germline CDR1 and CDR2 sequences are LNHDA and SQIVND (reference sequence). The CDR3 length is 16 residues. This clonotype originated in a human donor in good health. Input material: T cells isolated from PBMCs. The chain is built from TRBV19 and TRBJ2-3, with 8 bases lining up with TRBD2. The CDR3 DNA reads TGTGCCAGTAGCCTACCCGGGGGGGCCGGGACAGATACGCAGTATTTT. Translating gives CASSLPGGAGTDTQYF.